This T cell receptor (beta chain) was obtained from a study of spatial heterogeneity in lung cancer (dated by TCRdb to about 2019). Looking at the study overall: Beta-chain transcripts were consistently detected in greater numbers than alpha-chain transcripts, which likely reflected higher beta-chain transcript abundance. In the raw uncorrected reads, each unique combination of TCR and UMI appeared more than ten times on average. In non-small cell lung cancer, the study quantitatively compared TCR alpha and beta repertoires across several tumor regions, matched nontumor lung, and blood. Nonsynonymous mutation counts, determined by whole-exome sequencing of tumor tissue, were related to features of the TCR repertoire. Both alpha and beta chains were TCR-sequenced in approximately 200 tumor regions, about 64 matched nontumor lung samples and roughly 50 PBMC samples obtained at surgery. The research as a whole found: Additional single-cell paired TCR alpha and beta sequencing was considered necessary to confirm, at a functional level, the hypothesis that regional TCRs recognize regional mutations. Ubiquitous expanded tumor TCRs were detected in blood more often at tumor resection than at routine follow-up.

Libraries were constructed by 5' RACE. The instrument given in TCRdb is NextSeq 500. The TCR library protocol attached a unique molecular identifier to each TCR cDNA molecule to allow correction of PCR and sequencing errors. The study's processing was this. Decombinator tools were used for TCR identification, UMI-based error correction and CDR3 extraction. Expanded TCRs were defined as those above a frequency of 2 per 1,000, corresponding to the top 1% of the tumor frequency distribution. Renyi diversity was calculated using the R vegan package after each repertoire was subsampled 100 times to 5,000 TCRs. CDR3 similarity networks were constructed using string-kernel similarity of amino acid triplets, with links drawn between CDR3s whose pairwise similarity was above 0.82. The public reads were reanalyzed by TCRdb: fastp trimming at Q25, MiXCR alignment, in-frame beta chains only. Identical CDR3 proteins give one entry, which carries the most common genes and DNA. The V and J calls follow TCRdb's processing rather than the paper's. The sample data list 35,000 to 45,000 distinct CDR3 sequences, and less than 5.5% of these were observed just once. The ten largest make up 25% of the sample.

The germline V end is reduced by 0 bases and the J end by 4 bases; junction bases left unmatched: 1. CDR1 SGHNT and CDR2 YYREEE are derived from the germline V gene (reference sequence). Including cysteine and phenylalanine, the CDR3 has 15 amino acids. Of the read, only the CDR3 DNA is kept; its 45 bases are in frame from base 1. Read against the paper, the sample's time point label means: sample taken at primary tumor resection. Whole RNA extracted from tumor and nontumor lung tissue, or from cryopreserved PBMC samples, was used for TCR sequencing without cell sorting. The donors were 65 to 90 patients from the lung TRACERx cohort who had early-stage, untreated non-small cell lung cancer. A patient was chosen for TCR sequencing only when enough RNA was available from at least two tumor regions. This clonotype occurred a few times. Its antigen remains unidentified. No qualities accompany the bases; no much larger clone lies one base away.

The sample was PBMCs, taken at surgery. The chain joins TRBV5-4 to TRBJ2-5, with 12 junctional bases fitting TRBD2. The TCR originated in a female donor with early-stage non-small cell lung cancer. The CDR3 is CASSLGLAGVETQYF. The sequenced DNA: TGTGCCAGCAGCTTGGGACTAGCGGGGGTAGAGACCCAGTACTTC. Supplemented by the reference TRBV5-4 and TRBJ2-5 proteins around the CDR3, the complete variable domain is ETGVTQSPTHLIKTRGQQVTLRCSSQSGHNTVSWYQQALGQGPQFIFQYYREEENGRGNFPPRFSGLQFPNYSSELNVNALELDDSALYLCASSLGLAGVETQYFGPGTRLLVL.